The 26 T cell receptor beta chains presented below share a single source sample, sequenced in a study of cytomegalovirus exposure and HLA in healthy donors. The study ran its PCR with 60 Vbeta and 13 Jbeta primers. Sequencing was performed with immunoSEQ multiplex PCR; in TCRdb, only in-frame clones are kept and a portion is missing. This specimen shows 200,000 to 250,000 clones; the ten leading clones hold about 1%. Sequences were obtained from PBMCs. The source of these receptors is a girl aged 2-10 years in good health and CMV-seropositive.

The chain carries TRBV7-9 and TRBJ1-2; D call uncertain. In germline, CDR1 is SEHNR, CDR2 FQNEAQ (reference sequence). This CDR3 is built from 12 residues. V was shortened by 6 bases and J by 8 bases, with 13 bases between the two germline ends. CDR3 in DNA: TGTGCCAGCAGTTCAGGACTGGGGGGCTACACCTTC. Encoded protein: CASSSGLGGYTF. Complete variable domain (other parts from reference TRBV7-9 and TRBJ1-2): DTGVSQNPRHKITKRGQNVTFRCDPISEHNRLYWYRQTLGQGPEFLTYFQNEAQLEKSRLLSDRFSAERPKGSFSTLEIQRTEQGDSAMYLCASSSGLGGYTFGSGTRLTVV.

The CDR3 spells CAGRGDRTAEQYF. CDR3 DNA sequence: TGCGCCGGACGCGGGGACAGGACGGCCGAGCAGTACTTC. This chain joins TRBV10-2 and TRBJ2-5; TRBD1 matches 8 bases. Gene TRBJ2-7 matches the end of the DNA better, so the J call may be wrong. The germline V gene has CDR1 WSHSY and CDR2 SAAADI. The CDR3 length is 13 residues.

This chain links TRBV7-9 with TRBJ2-3; the D gene is possibly TRBD2 (5 bases). Trimming left V 2 bases short and J 2 bases short, with 11 bases between. Per germline, CDR1 SEHNR and CDR2 FQNEAQ (reference sequence). The CDR3 has 15 residues. CDR3 loop: CASSLPDGLTDTQYF. The CDR3 DNA follows: TGTGCCAGCAGCTTACCCGACGGACTCACAGATACGCAGTATTTT.

This rearrangement joins TRBV10-3 to TRBJ2-3; D unresolved. Germline-derived CDR1 and CDR2 are ENHRY and SYGVKD. Trimming pared 2 bases from V and 2 bases from J, leaving 5 bases between. This CDR3 has 13 amino acids. The chain's CDR3 is CAISERVTDTQYF. The CDR3, as DNA: TGTGCCATCAGTGAGCGAGTCACAGATACGCAGTATTTT.

Concerning this clone: An end of the junction differs from the germline gene, which may be a read error. The genes are TRBV12-5 and TRBJ2-2; 7 nucleotides align to TRBD1. Per the germline V gene, CDR1 is LGHNT and CDR2 is FRNRAP. This CDR3 contains 19 residues. CDR3 residues: CASGRATKHGQANTGELFF. Here the CDR3 DNA reads TGCGCTAGTGGCCGGGCCACAAAACATGGACAGGCGAACACCGGGGAGCTGTTTTTT.

The chain uses TRBV5-1 and TRBJ2-5; TRBD1 matches at 7 bases. Trimming at V came to 4 bases and at J to 2 bases, leaving 8 bases not matched to a gene. CDR3 length: 15 amino acids. The V gene's germline CDR1 is SGHRS and CDR2 YFSETQ. The CDR3 DNA reads TGCGCCAGCAGCCCTGACAGGGCGATGCAAGAGACCCAGTACTTC. This encodes CASSPDRAMQETQYF.

This chain connects TRBV5-1 to TRBJ2-3; 11 bases are shared with TRBD2. Per the germline V gene, CDR1 is SGHRS and CDR2 is YFSETQ. This CDR3 has 15 amino acids. Losses at the gene ends were 1 base for V and 3 bases for J; bases not matched to a gene: 1. CDR3 sequence (DNA): TGCGCCAGCAGCTTGATAGCGGGAGGGACAGATACGCAGTATTTT. It yields the protein CASSLIAGGTDTQYF.

This chain links TRBV2 with TRBJ1-1; D possibly corresponds to TRBD1 (6 bases). This CDR3 region has 15 residues. The germline V gene has CDR1 SNHLY and CDR2 FYNNEI. The V end lost 2 bases, the J end lost 4 bases, and 14 bases lay between the germline ends. In nucleotides, the CDR3 is TGTGCCAGCAGTGAACGGACAGTCCCGGGCACTGAAGCTTTCTTT. This gives the protein CASSERTVPGTEAFF.

This chain connects TRBV30 to TRBJ1-1; D is ambiguous. The V and J ends lost 2 bases and 0 bases respectively, with 7 bases between them. Germline values: CDR1 GTSNPN, CDR2 SVGIG (reference sequence). This CDR3 region has 13 residues. The CDR3 DNA follows: TGTGCCTGGAGTAATCAGTTGAACACTGAAGCTTTCTTT. Amino acid sequence: CAWSNQLNTEAFF.

This chain joins TRBV6-1 and TRBJ1-4; the D is unclear. This CDR3 has 17 amino acids. CDR1 is MNHNS, CDR2 SASEGT, per germline. Deletions cut 2 bases from V and 0 bases from J, with 13 bases between. Written as DNA, the CDR3 is TGTGCCAGCAGTGAAAGGCCCCCAGGTGCAACTAATGAAAAACTGTTTTTT. Its protein is CASSERPPGATNEKLFF.

This chain joins TRBV28 and TRBJ1-2; no clear D. CDR3 length: 19 residues. V was shortened by 6 bases and J by 0 bases, with 26 bases between the two germline ends. In germline, CDR1 is MDHEN, CDR2 SYDVKM. The CDR3 nucleotides read TGTGCCAGCAGCCCTAACCCGATAGAGGTCTTAACTTCTAACTATGGCTACACCTTC. It translates to CASSPNPIEVLTSNYGYTF.

The chain combines TRBV19 with TRBJ1-2; D gene ambiguous. V lost 7 bases and J 2 bases, leaving 20 bases between the germline ends. The CDR3 is 16 amino acids. Germline values: CDR1 LNHDA, CDR2 SQIVND (reference sequence). The CDR3 coding sequence is TGTGCCAGTAAAACTTCGCTGGGAGGGTTAAACTATGGCTACACCTTC. Its protein is CASKTSLGGLNYGYTF.

The V gene is TRBV21-1, the J gene TRBJ2-7; the DNA was not used to check the table's D call, TRBD1. TRBV21-1 corresponds to a pseudogene. The CDR3 is 17 residues long. CDR3 amino acids: CASSDSWRDRGLWEQYF. In nucleotides, the CDR3 is TGTGCCAGCAGCGATTCTTGGCGGGACAGGGGTCTGTGGGAGCAGTACTTC.

The chain links TRBV7-9 to TRBJ2-1; no definite D call. The CDR3 length is 11 residues. Germline CDR1 reads SEHNR; CDR2 reads FQNEAQ (reference sequence). With 5 bases removed from V and 10 bases from J, the gap between germline ends came to 9 bases. The CDR3 nucleotides read TGTGCCAGCAGCCCCTCAGAAGAGCAGTTCTTC. It is translated as CASSPSEEQFF.

The V gene is TRBV19, the J gene TRBJ1-5; 7 bases agree with TRBD1. In germline, CDR1 is LNHDA, CDR2 SQIVND (reference sequence). The trim removed 2 bases at V and 0 bases at J, leaving 13 bases unmatched. This CDR3 is built from 19 residues. In DNA form, the CDR3 reads TGTGCCAGTAGTATAATCGGTCGGGACAGAGCATATAGCAATCAGCCCCAGCATTTT. It codes for CASSIIGRDRAYSNQPQHF. Looking up the rest from reference TRBV19 and TRBJ1-5 gives the full variable domain: DGGITQSPKYLFRKEGQNVTLSCEQNLNHDAMYWYRQDPGQGLRLIYYSQIVNDFQKGDIAEGYSVSREKKESFPLTVTSAQKNPTAFYLCASSIIGRDRAYSNQPQHFGDGTRLSIL.

Concerning this clone: One end of the junction fails to match germline, which may point to a read error. The chain employs TRBV7-6 and TRBJ2-2; 11 bases are a match to TRBD1. The CDR3 has 10 amino acids. CDR1 is SGHVS and CDR2 is FNYEAQ in the germline V gene. CDR3: CASGTGGLFF. For the CDR3, the DNA is TGTGCCAGCGGGACAGGGGGGCTGTTTTTT. Based on the CDR3 plus reference TRBV7-6 and TRBJ2-2, the full variable domain is GAGVSQSPRYKVTKRGQDVALRCDPISGHVSLYWYRQALGQGPEFLTYFNYEAQQDKSGLPNDRFSAERPEGSISTLTIQRTEQRDSAMYRCASGTGGLFFGEGSRLTVL.

The chain joins TRBV5-4 to TRBJ2-7; 9 bases line up with TRBD1. The CDR3 spans 11 residues. Trimming at V came to 9 bases and at J to 6 bases, leaving 4 bases not matched to a gene. Germline V gene lookup returns CDR1 SGHNT and CDR2 YYREEE (reference sequence). In DNA, the CDR3 is TGTGCCACCACAGGGGGCGTCGAGCAGTACTTC. Protein: CATTGGVEQYF.

The chain is built from TRBV2 and TRBJ2-2; 10 nucleotides align to TRBD1. After removal of 6 bases from V and 5 bases from J, the junction contained 6 bases not matched to a gene. This CDR3 is built from 15 residues. In germline, CDR1 is SNHLY, CDR2 FYNNEI. The CDR3, as DNA: TGTGCCAGCAGAGACAGGGGGCGATGGACCGGGGAGCTGTTTTTT. Encoded protein: CASRDRGRWTGELFF.

This chain connects TRBV21-1 to TRBJ2-7; the D call TRBD2 from the table was never checked on the DNA. TRBV21-1 is a pseudogene locus. The CDR3 spans 14 residues. The CDR3 coding sequence is TGTGCCAGCAGCAAAGTCGTTTCATCTAGCCGGCAGTACTTC. Its translation is CASSKVVSSSRQYF.

The chain links TRBV6-5 to TRBJ1-5; no firm D call. Trimming shortened V by 5 bases and J by 1 base, and 6 bases separated the two germline ends. Germline values: CDR1 MNHEY, CDR2 SVGAGI. The CDR3 runs 13 residues. This chain's CDR3 is CASSVQSNQPQHF. The CDR3 DNA is TGTGCCAGCAGTGTACAGAGCAATCAGCCCCAGCATTTT.

The V gene is TRBV11-2, the J gene TRBJ2-6, with D perhaps matching TRBD2 (5 bases). The V and J ends lost 1 base and 0 bases respectively, with 13 bases between them. This CDR3 contains 18 residues. Germline V gene data show CDR1 as SGHAT and CDR2 as FQNNGV. CDR3 nucleotide sequence: TGTGCCAGCAGCTTAGCGGGATTAGACCTCTCTGGGGCCAACGTCCTGACTTTC. Residues: CASSLAGLDLSGANVLTF.

The V call is TRBV4-2, the J call TRBJ2-6; maybe TRBD2 (5 bases). This CDR3 is built from 16 residues. Trimming removed 1 base from V and 0 bases from J, with 7 bases in between. Germline V gene data show CDR1 as LGHNA and CDR2 as YNFKEQ. The CDR3 sequence: CASSQVGSSGANVLTF. The CDR3 region has the DNA TGTGCCAGCAGCCAAGTAGGGAGCTCTGGGGCCAACGTCCTGACTTTC.

CDR3 in amino acids: CATSRSGRYEQYF. The CDR3 DNA reads TGTGCCACCAGCAGAAGCGGGAGGTACGAGCAGTACTTC. The chain employs TRBV15 and TRBJ2-7; TRBD2 matches 9 bases. Germline V lookup: CDR1 LNHNV, CDR2 YYDKDF (reference sequence). V trimming: 2 bases; J trimming: 4 bases; junction bases outside the gene matches: 0. The CDR3 loop spans 13 amino acids.

The chain uses TRBV19 and TRBJ2-2, with D unresolved. Trimming pared 7 bases from V and 1 base from J, leaving 7 bases between. The CDR3 is 13 amino acids. Germline V lookup: CDR1 LNHDA, CDR2 SQIVND (reference sequence). CDR3 region: CASKPRNTGELFF. Written as DNA, the CDR3 is TGTGCCAGTAAACCTAGGAACACCGGGGAGCTGTTTTTT.

The chain combines TRBV6-5 with TRBJ2-7; 11 bases match TRBD2. The germline gives CDR1 MNHEY, CDR2 SVGAGI. This CDR3 has 15 amino acids. Trimming cost V 2 bases and J 0 bases; bases outside gene matches: 0. For the CDR3, the DNA is TGTGCCAGCAGTTACGGACTAGCGGGCTCCTACGAGCAGTACTTC. Its protein is CASSYGLAGSYEQYF.

The J gene is TRBJ2-5, the V gene TRBV7-9, with TRBD1 matching over 7 bases. This CDR3 contains 14 residues. The junction had 10 bases not matched to a gene; V was cut back by 1 base and J by 11 bases. Germline-derived CDR1 and CDR2 are SEHNR and FQNEAQ (reference sequence). The CDR3 is CASSLGVSGGEQYF. In DNA form, the CDR3 reads TGTGCCAGCAGCTTAGGCGTTTCAGGGGGTGAGCAGTACTTC.